This is a list of T cell receptor beta chains from one sample in a study of cytomegalovirus exposure and HLA in healthy donors. Some clones are missing from TCRdb's copy, which holds only in-frame ones; the method was immunoSEQ multiplex PCR. The sample shows 100,000 to 150,000 clones, approximately 71% of them seen only once. The sequenced sample consisted of PBMCs. These receptors all stem from a woman aged 50 to 60 in good health and CMV-seronegative. Both conserved end residues are part of each CDR3. A D gene is named only where the DNA matches it firmly. Where a row states a size, it is once, few, many or the class of an expanded clone; other rows omit it.

D: TRBD1; size: -; J: TRBJ2-7; V: TRBV28; CDR3: CASSFPGQGWYEQYF; DNA: TGTGCCAGCAGTTTCCCGGGACAGGGGTGGTACGAGCAGTACTTC
D: TRBD1; size: -; J: TRBJ2-7; V: TRBV11-2; CDR3: CASSLGQAGFEQYF; DNA: TGTGCCAGCAGCTTGGGACAGGCCGGTTTCGAGCAGTACTTC
D: -; size: once; J: TRBJ2-1; V: TRBV28; CDR3: CASSSPASANNEQFF; DNA: TGTGCCAGCAGTTCTCCCGCGTCAGCGAACAATGAGCAGTTCTTC
D: -; size: -; J: TRBJ2-5; V: TRBV6-1; CDR3: CASSELGRGVGTQYF; DNA: TGTGCCAGCAGTGAATTGGGCAGGGGGGTAGGAACCCAGTACTTC
D: TRBD2; size: -; J: TRBJ2-7; V: TRBV13; CDR3: CASSLWIAGDERYF; DNA: TGTGCCAGCAGCTTATGGATAGCGGGAGACGAGCGGTACTTC
D: -; size: -; J: TRBJ2-7; V: TRBV5-4; CDR3: CASSLDPSEQYF; DNA: TGTGCCAGCAGCTTGGATCCCAGCGAGCAGTACTTC
D: TRBD1; size: -; J: TRBJ1-6; V: TRBV6-4; CDR3: CASRGDSISSPLHF; DNA: TGTGCCAGCAGGGGGGACAGTATTAGTTCACCCCTCCACTTT
D: -; size: -; J: TRBJ2-3; V: TRBV4-2; CDR3: CASSQDLKDTQYF; DNA: TGTGCCAGCAGCCAAGATTTAAAAGATACGCAGTATTTT
D: TRBD2; size: -; J: TRBJ2-5; V: TRBV4-2; CDR3: CASSQGLAGQETQYF; DNA: TGTGCCAGCAGCCAAGGGCTAGCGGGGCAAGAGACCCAGTACTTC
D: -; size: few; J: TRBJ2-2; V: TRBV7-2; CDR3: CASSLGANTGELFF; DNA: TGTGCCAGCAGCTTAGGAGCGAACACCGGGGAGCTGTTTTTT
D: TRBD2; size: -; J: TRBJ2-3; V: TRBV7-9; CDR3: CASSRGLAGGTQYF; DNA: TGTGCCAGCAGCCGAGGACTAGCGGGAGGTACGCAGTATTTT
D: TRBD1; size: -; J: TRBJ2-3; V: TRBV7-9; CDR3: CASSFSGTGEFRDTQYF; DNA: TGTGCCAGCAGCTTTAGCGGGACAGGGGAGTTTAGAGATACGCAGTATTTT
D: TRBD1; size: -; J: TRBJ2-3; V: TRBV29-1; CDR3: CSAQKGAGTDTQYF; DNA: TGCAGCGCCCAGAAGGGGGCGGGTACAGATACGCAGTATTTT
D: -; size: -; J: TRBJ1-4; V: TRBV19; CDR3: CASSIRPGTTNEKLFF; DNA: TGTGCCAGTAGTATACGGCCGGGTACAACTAATGAAAAACTGTTTTTT
D: -; size: once; J: TRBJ1-1; V: TRBV28; CDR3: CAGSLSSNTEAFF; DNA: TGTGCCGGCAGTTTGTCTAGTAACACTGAAGCTTTCTTT
D: TRBD2; size: -; J: TRBJ2-3; V: TRBV5-1; CDR3: CASSLEVAGVGDTQYF; DNA: TGCGCCAGCAGCTTGGAGGTAGCGGGAGTGGGAGATACGCAGTATTTT
D: TRBD1; size: -; J: TRBJ2-7; V: TRBV28; CDR3: CAIQPGTESSYEQYF; DNA: TGTGCCATCCAACCCGGGACAGAGAGCTCCTACGAGCAGTACTTC
D: TRBD2; size: -; J: TRBJ2-1; V: TRBV4-1; CDR3: CASSSHGAGVDNEQFF; DNA: TGCGCCAGCAGCTCCCATGGCGCGGGAGTGGACAATGAGCAGTTCTTC
D: -; size: -; J: TRBJ2-3; V: TRBV7-3; CDR3: CASSFPGDTQYF; DNA: TGTGCCAGCAGCTTCCCAGGGGATACGCAGTATTTT
D: -; size: -; J: TRBJ2-6; V: TRBV6-6; CDR3: CASTELNSGANVLTF; DNA: TGTGCCAGCACGGAACTAAACTCTGGGGCCAACGTCCTGACTTTC
D: -; size: -; J: TRBJ2-7; V: TRBV29-1; CDR3: CSVEVGTVDEQYF; DNA: TGCAGCGTTGAAGTTGGGACTGTCGACGAGCAGTACTTC
D: -; size: few; J: TRBJ1-4; V: TRBV6-1; CDR3: CASSEAVAGSATNEKLFF; DNA: TGTGCCAGCAGTGAAGCAGTGGCAGGTTCGGCAACTAATGAAAAACTGTTTTTT
D: TRBD1; size: -; J: TRBJ2-7; V: TRBV10-3; CDR3: CAISERQGSYEQYF; DNA: TGTGCCATCAGTGAGAGACAGGGTTCCTACGAGCAGTACTTC
D: -; size: -; J: TRBJ2-5; V: TRBV10-2; CDR3: CASSVSGRQETQYF; DNA: TGCGCCAGCAGCGTGTCTGGTCGGCAAGAGACCCAGTACTTC
D: TRBD2; size: -; J: TRBJ2-1; V: TRBV2; CDR3: CASKGTSGYNEQFF; DNA: TGTGCCAGCAAGGGGACTAGCGGGTACAATGAGCAGTTCTTC
D: -; size: -; J: TRBJ2-1; V: TRBV21-1; CDR3: CASTDTRRAYNEQFF; DNA: TGTGCCAGCACCGATACACGGAGGGCCTACAATGAGCAGTTCTTC
D: -; size: -; J: TRBJ2-1; V: TRBV6-6; CDR3: CASSHNEQFF; DNA: TGTGCCAGCTCTCACAATGAGCAGTTCTTC
D: -; size: -; J: TRBJ2-7; V: TRBV13; CDR3: CASSFRTLTNEQYF; DNA: TGTGCCAGCAGCTTCCGGACATTAACTAACGAGCAGTACTTC
D: TRBD1; size: -; J: TRBJ1-1; V: TRBV6-5; CDR3: CASIPGGYSSEAFF; DNA: TGTGCCAGCATTCCAGGGGGCTATTCATCTGAAGCTTTCTTT
D: -; size: -; J: TRBJ1-5; V: TRBV28; CDR3: CASSLDGGQPQHF; DNA: TGTGCCAGCAGTTTAGATGGTGGCCAGCCCCAGCATTTT
D: -; size: -; J: TRBJ2-7; V: TRBV5-8; CDR3: CASSLDAGAYEQYF; DNA: TGTGCCAGCAGCTTGGATGCAGGGGCCTACGAGCAGTACTTC
D: TRBD2; size: -; J: TRBJ2-1; V: TRBV18; CDR3: CASSRGLGTINEQFF; DNA: TGTGCCAGCTCACGCGGACTAGGGACGATCAATGAGCAGTTCTTC
D: TRBD2; size: -; J: TRBJ2-3; V: TRBV29-1; CDR3: CSVDRNGGDTQYF; DNA: TGCAGCGTTGATAGGAACGGGGGGGATACGCAGTATTTT
D: TRBD1; size: -; J: TRBJ2-7; V: TRBV7-9; CDR3: CASSLARTGISYEQYF; DNA: TGTGCCAGCAGCTTAGCCCGGACAGGGATCTCCTACGAGCAGTACTTC
D: -; size: -; J: TRBJ1-5; V: TRBV28; CDR3: CASSKNARLSNQPQHF; DNA: TGTGCCAGCAGTAAAAACGCCAGACTTAGCAATCAGCCCCAGCATTTT
D: -; size: -; J: TRBJ2-5; V: TRBV15; CDR3: CATSRGRSETQYF; DNA: TGTGCCACCAGCAGAGGGAGGAGTGAGACCCAGTACTTC
D: -; size: -; J: TRBJ1-6; V: TRBV7-9; CDR3: CASSLADSPLHF; DNA: TGTGCCAGCAGCCTGGCGGATTCACCCCTCCACTTT
D: TRBD2; size: few; J: TRBJ2-7; V: TRBV9; CDR3: CASSPTSGTYEQYF; DNA: TGTGCCAGCAGCCCTACTAGCGGGACCTACGAGCAGTACTTC
D: TRBD2; size: -; J: TRBJ2-1; V: TRBV7-3; CDR3: CASSPRLAGSNEQFF; DNA: TGTGCCAGCAGTCCCCGACTAGCGGGTAGCAATGAGCAGTTCTTC
D: -; size: -; J: TRBJ1-5; V: TRBV21-1; CDR3: CASSNEGSLNQPQHF; DNA: TGTGCCAGCAGCAACGAGGGTAGCCTTAATCAGCCCCAGCATTTT
D: TRBD1; size: once; J: TRBJ1-4; V: TRBV4-1; CDR3: CANRRTGTENEKLFF; DNA: TGCGCCAACAGACGAACCGGGACAGAGAATGAAAAACTGTTTTTT
D: -; size: few; J: TRBJ1-5; V: TRBV19; CDR3: CASIATGIPNQPQHF; DNA: TGTGCCAGTATCGCGACGGGGATACCCAATCAGCCCCAGCATTTT
D: -; size: -; J: TRBJ2-7; V: TRBV5-4; CDR3: CASSEGTVSSYEQYF; DNA: TGTGCCAGCAGCGAGGGGACTGTGAGCTCCTACGAGCAGTACTTC
D: TRBD2; size: -; J: TRBJ2-3; V: TRBV27; CDR3: CASSLFGGSHTDTQYF; DNA: TGTGCCAGCAGTTTATTCGGCGGGAGCCACACAGATACGCAGTATTTT
D: -; size: -; J: TRBJ2-4; V: TRBV7-8; CDR3: CASSLARDSLVKNIQYF; DNA: TGTGCCAGCAGCTTGGCTCGGGACTCCTTAGTCAAAAACATTCAGTACTTC
D: TRBD1; size: few; J: TRBJ1-2; V: TRBV7-9; CDR3: CSSSSSGTGYYGYTF; DNA: TGTTCCAGCAGCTCCTCTGGGACAGGGTACTATGGCTACACCTTC
D: -; size: -; J: TRBJ1-2; V: TRBV21-1; CDR3: CASSRDRLYGYTF; DNA: TGTGCCAGCAGCCGAGACAGACTCTATGGCTACACCTTC
D: TRBD2; size: -; J: TRBJ2-1; V: TRBV19; CDR3: CASSMGLAGGPSSYNEQFF; DNA: TGTGCCAGTAGTATGGGACTAGCGGGAGGGCCAAGCTCCTACAATGAGCAGTTCTTC